This TCR beta chain comes out of a study of preoperative IRX-2 immunotherapy in early breast cancer. The method was immunoSEQ multiplex PCR; TCRdb's version includes in-frame clones alone and lacks a portion of them. The sample shows 60,000 or so clones, around 94% of them seen only once. The V end was cut by 0 bases, the J end by 7 bases, with 13 bases between. The CDR3 extends over 14 amino acids. The V gene's germline CDR1 is SGHRS and CDR2 YFSETQ. The treatment was: preoperative locoregional IRX-2 cytokine immunotherapy. Samples came from a phase Ib trial of preoperative locoregional IRX-2 cytokine immunotherapy.

This sequence joins TRBV5-1 and TRBJ2-5; D is perhaps TRBD1 (6 bases). Collection took place from a patient treated with IRX-2 immunotherapy. The TCR was taken from a human donor with breast cancer. CDR3 DNA sequence: TGCGCCAGCAGCTTGGGGGGGACGACAGGGACCCAGTACTTC. Its protein is CASSLGGTTGTQYF.